The source of this T cell receptor beta chain is a study of beta chain features in type 1 diabetes. The entirety of the isolated RNA underwent reverse transcription, so expressed TCRB transcripts were sequenced. Assay: immunoSEQ multiplex PCR; the TCRdb copy retains only in-frame clones and omits some. The sample holds roughly 450,000 clones, about an eighth seen once. V lost 3 bases and J lost 0, with 5 bases in between. This CDR3 region has 14 residues. The germline gives CDR1 LNHDA, CDR2 SQIVND (reference sequence). A few counts support this clone. The V gene is TRBV19, the J gene TRBJ1-4; D is unresolved. The sequenced sample was naive CD4+ T cells from blood. The receptor was derived from a woman under 30 in good health. CDR3 in amino acids: CASSIVSTNEKLFF. CDR3 DNA sequence: TGTGCCAGTAGTATCGTTTCAACTAATGAAAAACTGTTTTTT.